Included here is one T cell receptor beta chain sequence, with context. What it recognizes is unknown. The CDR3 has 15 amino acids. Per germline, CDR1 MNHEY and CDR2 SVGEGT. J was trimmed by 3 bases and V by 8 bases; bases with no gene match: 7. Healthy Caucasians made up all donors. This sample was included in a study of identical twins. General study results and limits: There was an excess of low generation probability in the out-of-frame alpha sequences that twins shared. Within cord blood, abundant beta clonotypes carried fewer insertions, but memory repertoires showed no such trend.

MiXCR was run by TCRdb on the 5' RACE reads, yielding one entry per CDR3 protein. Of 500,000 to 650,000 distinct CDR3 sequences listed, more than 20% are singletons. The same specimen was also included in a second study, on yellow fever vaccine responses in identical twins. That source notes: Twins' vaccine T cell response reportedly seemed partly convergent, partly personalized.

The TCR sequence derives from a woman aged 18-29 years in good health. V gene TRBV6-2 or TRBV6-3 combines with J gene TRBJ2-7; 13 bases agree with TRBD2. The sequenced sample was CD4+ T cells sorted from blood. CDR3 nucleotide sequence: TGTGCCAGCGGACTAGCGGGAGAAAGGGGCTACGAGCAGTACTTC. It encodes CASGLAGERGYEQYF.